A selection of T cell receptor beta chains follows, all from one sample in a study of blood T cells in healthy people across ages. TCRdb independently ran MiXCR on the 5' RACE reads; one entry per CDR3 protein. The sample carries hundreds of thousands of distinct CDR3 sequences, more than 25% recorded once. The sequenced material came from blood. These receptors originate from a woman older than 75 in good health. Both conserved end residues are part of each CDR3. D genes are given only for firm matches. Only part of the rows carry a size: once, few, many, or a class if the clone is expanded.

clone_size j_call d_call v_call cdr3_length cdr3_nt cdr3_aa
. TRBJ1-1 . TRBV6-5 14 TGTGCCAGCAGTTACCAGCAGGGATTCACTGAAGCTTTCTTT CASSYQQGFTEAFF
. TRBJ2-7 . TRBV6-2/TRBV6-3 14 TGTGCCAGCTCCCCCATCGCGAGGGGGGGCGAGCAGTACTTC CASSPIARGGEQYF
. TRBJ1-1 . TRBV18 13 TGTGCCAGCTCACCACAAACTAACACTGAAGCTTTCTTT CASSPQTNTEAFF
few TRBJ1-4 . TRBV2 12 TGTGCCAGCATCCAGGGACTCGGAAAACTGTTTTTT CASIQGLGKLFF
many TRBJ2-1 . TRBV11-2 15 TGTGCCAGCAGCTTAGACCCGGGCTCCTACAATGAGCAGTTCTTC CASSLDPGSYNEQFF
many TRBJ1-2 . TRBV20-1 15 TGCAGTGCTAGAGATCGGGACATGGGGGGGATTGGCTACACCTTC CSARDRDMGGIGYTF
. TRBJ2-1 TRBD2 TRBV12-3/TRBV12-4 17 TGTGCCAGCACCGGGACTAGCGGGGGCTTCTCCTACAATGAGCAGTTCTTC CASTGTSGGFSYNEQFF
many TRBJ2-7 TRBD2 TRBV7-8 15 TGTGCCAGCAGCTATAGGACTAGCGGGGTAGTCGACCAGTACTTC CASSYRTSGVVDQYF
many TRBJ2-1 TRBD2 TRBV7-2 16 TGTGCCAGCAGGGCGGGGGGGCCGAGGTCGGACAATGAGCAGTTCTTC CASRAGGPRSDNEQFF
. TRBJ1-2 TRBD1 TRBV5-5 15 TGTGCCAGCAGCTCAATTCCCGGGACAGCTAGTGGCTACACCTTC CASSSIPGTASGYTF
. TRBJ2-7 TRBD2 TRBV27 15 TGTGCCAGCAGTTCTTTAGCGGGCTCCTACAATGAGCAGTACTTC CASSSLAGSYNEQYF
many TRBJ1-6 . TRBV7-2 15 TGTGCCAGCAGCTTTCAAGGACAGATTAATTCACCCCTCCACTTT CASSFQGQINSPLHF
few TRBJ2-2 TRBD2 TRBV6-2/TRBV6-3 15 TGTGCCAGCAGTTGGACTAGGAGTGGGACCGGGGAGCTGTTTTTT CASSWTRSGTGELFF
few TRBJ1-2 TRBD1 TRBV2 14 TGTGCCAGCAGTGACGAGGGGGCAAACTATGGCTACACCTTC CASSDEGANYGYTF
many TRBJ2-1 . TRBV11-2 12 TGTGCCAGCAGCTTAGATGTCGGTGAGCAGTTCTTC CASSLDVGEQFF
many TRBJ1-2 . TRBV24-1 13 TGTGCCACCAGGGGATACCAGTCCGATGGCTACACCTTC CATRGYQSDGYTF
many TRBJ2-7 . TRBV2 14 TGTGCCAGCAGTGAAGCGCTTCGGGTTTACGAGCAGTACTTC CASSEALRVYEQYF
many TRBJ2-7 TRBD2 TRBV12-3/TRBV12-4 14 TGTGCCAGCAGTTTCGGGGATAGCGGGGGTACCCAGTACTTC CASSFGDSGGTQYF
many TRBJ2-5 . TRBV20-1 15 TGCAGTGCTCCTGCATCGGGCAGGGAGGTGGAGACCCAGTACTTC CSAPASGREVETQYF
few TRBJ1-5 TRBD1 TRBV4-3 15 TGCGCCAGCAGCCTATCGTACAGGGGGGGTCAGCCCCAGCATTTT CASSLSYRGGQPQHF
many TRBJ2-3 TRBD2 TRBV9 14 TGTGCCAGCAGCGTCCTAGCGGGGACAGATACGCAGTATTTT CASSVLAGTDTQYF
. TRBJ1-2 TRBD1 TRBV4-1 15 TGCGCCAGCAGCCAGCGTTTACAGGGGAACTATGGCTACACCTTC CASSQRLQGNYGYTF
many TRBJ2-1 . TRBV7-2 15 TGTGCCAGCAGCGTCGACAGGAGACGCTACAATGAGCAGTTCTTC CASSVDRRRYNEQFF
many TRBJ2-7 . TRBV24-1 13 TGTGCCACCAGTGACAACCTATCCTACGAGCAGTACTTC CATSDNLSYEQYF